Listed below are T cell receptor beta chains from one sample, sequenced in a study of blood T cell repertoires in COVID-19. The repertoire was sequenced with immunoSEQ multiplex PCR; TCRdb's copy has only in-frame clones and lacks some. Of 210,000 or so clones in the sample, 85% are singletons; the top ten hold 4.5% to 5.5%. The sample was peripheral blood. These TCRs come from a man aged 45-60 years with COVID-19, enrolled during active disease. Each CDR3 is given with its conserved first and last residue. The D gene is left open where the match is weak. Not all rows give a size; the values are once, few, many and, for expanded clones, a class.

>TRBJ2-4|TRBV7-3|.|TRBD2
CASSPPGLDVQYF
TGTGCCAGCAGCCCACCGGGACTAGACGTTCAGTACTTC
>TRBJ2-1|TRBV6-5|.|.
CASSTGFYNEQFF
TGTGCCAGCAGTACAGGTTTCTACAATGAGCAGTTCTTC
>TRBJ1-1|TRBV15|medium-sized|TRBD1
CATSRGQGFSTEAFF
TGTGCCACCAGCCGGGGACAGGGCTTTAGCACTGAAGCTTTCTTT
>TRBJ1-5|TRBV15|.|.
CATGLSNQPQHF
TGTGCCACCGGCCTTAGCAATCAGCCCCAGCATTTT
>TRBJ1-2|TRBV3-1/TRBV3-2|.|.
CASSQVGGDYGYTF
TGTGCCAGCAGCCAAGTTGGAGGGGACTATGGCTACACCTTC
>TRBJ2-3|TRBV10-1|.|TRBD2
CASSESPPASGGTQYF
TGCGCCAGCAGTGAGTCGCCCCCAGCTAGCGGGGGAACGCAGTATTTT
>TRBJ2-1|TRBV7-2|.|TRBD2
CASSSTSGGFNEQFF
TGTGCCAGCAGCTCGACTAGCGGGGGGTTCAATGAGCAGTTCTTC
>TRBJ2-7|TRBV4-2|once|TRBD1
CASSPGQGAYEQYF
TGTGCCAGCAGCCCAGGACAGGGGGCCTACGAGCAGTACTTC
>TRBJ1-2|TRBV9|.|TRBD1
CASSVVGTGGKAYGYTF
TGTGCCAGCAGCGTAGTTGGGACAGGGGGCAAAGCATATGGCTACACCTTC
>TRBJ1-5|TRBV19|.|TRBD1
CASSTDRGYSNQPQHF
TGTGCCAGTAGTACCGACAGGGGATATAGCAATCAGCCCCAGCATTTT
>TRBJ2-7|TRBV9|.|.
CASSVDGAYEQYF
TGTGCCAGCAGCGTAGACGGGGCCTACGAGCAGTACTTC
>TRBJ1-2|TRBV9|.|.
CASRGTDYYGYTF
TGTGCCAGCAGAGGGACGGACTATTATGGCTACACCTTC
>TRBJ1-1|TRBV5-1|few|.
CASSKIQGVNTEAFF
TGCGCCAGCAGTAAAATACAAGGGGTGAACACTGAAGCTTTCTTT
>TRBJ2-3|TRBV27|.|.
CASSLAPLHPGDTQYF
TGTGCCAGCAGTTTAGCACCCCTCCACCCGGGGGATACGCAGTATTTT
>TRBJ2-5|TRBV25-1|.|.
CASSANRDFGETQYF
TGTGCCAGCAGTGCTAACCGGGACTTCGGAGAGACCCAGTACTTC
>TRBJ2-1|TRBV7-9|.|TRBD2
CASSLPGGNEQFF
TGTGCCAGCAGCCTCCCGGGGGGGAATGAGCAGTTCTTC
>TRBJ1-3|TRBV6-5|few|TRBD1
CASSYTGGFSGNTIYF
TGTGCCAGCAGTTACACAGGGGGTTTCTCTGGAAACACCATATATTTT
>TRBJ2-1|TRBV11-2|once|TRBD1
CASSEFLDRGGNEQFF
TGTGCCAGCAGCGAATTCCTGGACAGGGGAGGGAATGAGCAGTTCTTC
>TRBJ2-7|TRBV20-1|.|.
CSARNYYEQYF
TGCAGTGCTAGGAACTACTACGAGCAGTACTTC
>TRBJ2-3|TRBV7-6|.|.
CASSPRGGETDTQYF
TGTGCCAGCAGCCCTCGCGGCGGAGAGACAGATACGCAGTATTTT
>TRBJ2-2|TRBV5-1|.|TRBD1
CASRQGANTGELFF
TGCGCCTCCAGGCAGGGGGCGAACACCGGGGAGCTGTTTTTT
>TRBJ1-4|TRBV6-9|.|.
CARPRKLFF
TGTGCCAGACCGCGAAAACTGTTTTTT
>TRBJ2-7|TRBV27|.|.
CASSLTGGLSYEQYF
TGTGCCAGCAGTTTGACGGGGGGCCTATCCTACGAGCAGTACTTC
>TRBJ2-2|TRBV19|.|.
CASSPRTVNTGELFF
TGTGCCAGTAGCCCTCGAACAGTAAACACCGGGGAGCTGTTTTTT
>TRBJ2-7|TRBV30|.|TRBD2
CASSGGAEEQYF
TGTGCCTCTAGCGGGGGGGCCGAGGAGCAGTACTTC
>TRBJ1-1|TRBV7-9|.|.
CASSLDRNTEAFF
TGTGCCAGCAGTCTTGACAGGAACACTGAAGCTTTCTTT
>TRBJ1-2|TRBV6-5|many|.
CASSYLMGGAGHGYTF
TGTGCCAGCAGTTACCTGATGGGAGGGGCGGGACATGGCTACACCTTC
>TRBJ2-3|TRBV6-6|.|TRBD2
CASRYTLAGADTQYF
TGTGCCAGCCGTTACACCCTAGCGGGGGCAGATACGCAGTATTTT
>TRBJ1-2|TRBV6-2/TRBV6-3|.|.
CASSYRGQIYGYTF
TGTGCCAGCAGTTACAGAGGACAGATCTATGGCTACACCTTC
>TRBJ2-7|TRBV19|.|TRBD2
CASSNGRGHEQYF
TGTGCCAGTAGTAACGGGAGGGGTCACGAGCAGTACTTC
>TRBJ1-2|TRBV4-2|.|TRBD1
CASSQDGGQGGGYTF
TGTGCCAGCAGCCAAGATGGGGGACAGGGGGGCGGCTACACCTTC
>TRBJ1-3|TRBV7-9|.|.
CASSLESGSGNTIYF
TGTGCCAGCAGCTTAGAATCAGGTTCTGGAAACACCATATATTTT
>TRBJ1-6|TRBV12-3/TRBV12-4|once|.
CASRLNSPLHF
TGTGCCAGCAGACTTAATTCACCCCTCCACTTT
>TRBJ2-5|TRBV5-1|.|TRBD2
CASSPSGGTPSETQYF
TGCGCCAGCAGCCCTAGCGGGGGAACCCCCTCAGAGACCCAGTACTTC
>TRBJ2-2|TRBV5-4|.|TRBD1
CASSLGQGTNTGELFF
TGTGCCAGCAGCTTGGGACAGGGTACGAACACCGGGGAGCTGTTTTTT
>TRBJ2-1|TRBV7-3|.|.
CASSPSGGNEQFF
TGTGCCAGCAGCCCTTCTGGCGGCAATGAGCAGTTCTTC
>TRBJ2-5|TRBV4-1|.|.
CASSNPGAVQETQYF
TGCGCCAGCAGCAACCCGGGAGCCGTTCAAGAGACCCAGTACTTC
>TRBJ2-3|TRBV5-1|.|.
CASSLGGTDTQYF
TGCGCCAGCAGCTTGGGCGGCACAGATACGCAGTATTTT
>TRBJ2-3|TRBV11-3|once|.
CASSLGGGAETQYF
TGTGCCAGCAGCTTAGGGGGCGGGGCAGAGACGCAGTATTTT
>TRBJ1-2|TRBV16|.|TRBD1
CASSRIGQASHGYTF
TGTGCCAGCAGCCGAATAGGACAGGCGAGTCATGGCTACACCTTC
>TRBJ2-1|TRBV2|.|TRBD2
CASRGTSGGTRNEQFF
TGTGCCAGCAGAGGGACTAGCGGGGGCACTCGCAATGAGCAGTTCTTC
>TRBJ1-2|TRBV6-4|once|.
CASSGSQGYGYTF
TGTGCCAGCAGTGGATCCCAGGGGTATGGCTACACCTTC
>TRBJ2-7|TRBV10-3|once|TRBD1
CAISGTGSGSYEQYF
TGTGCCATCAGTGGGACAGGGTCGGGCTCCTACGAGCAGTACTTC
>TRBJ2-3|TRBV30|.|.
CAWSVRADTQYF
TGTGCCTGGAGTGTACGCGCAGATACGCAGTATTTT
>TRBJ2-7|TRBV9|.|TRBD2
CASSLKSGGAHEQYF
TGTGCCAGCAGCCTCAAAAGCGGGGGGGCGCACGAGCAGTACTTC
>TRBJ1-5|TRBV6-2/TRBV6-3|few|.
CASSRPLLDSNQPQHF
TGTGCCAGCAGCCGCCCCCTACTCGATAGCAATCAGCCCCAGCATTTT